The clone carrying this TCR beta chain was seen repeatedly, ten times or more. TCRdb reprocessed the RT-PCR reads via MiXCR and lists one record per CDR3 protein. The sample yields more than 600,000 distinct CDR3 sequences, around 14% seen once. Germline V gene sequence: CDR1 LGHDT, CDR2 YNNKEL (reference sequence). Trimming took 4 bases from V and 3 from J, leaving 12 bases between them. The CDR3 covers 14 residues. This chain links TRBV3-1 with TRBJ2-5, with D tentatively TRBD2 (6 bases). The clonotype was recovered from a female donor in good health, serving as a healthy control. The sample was memory CD4+ T cells from blood. CDR3 in amino acids: CASSPTSPKETQYF. CDR3 DNA: TGTGCCAGCAGCCCGACTAGTCCGAAAGAGACCCAGTACTTC.